This TCR beta chain was identified in a study of blood T cell repertoires in COVID-19. Overall study context: T cells, B-cell-depleted T cells, or PBMCs provided the cDNA or gDNA that served as material.

V was trimmed by 7 bases and J by 3 bases, leaving 12 bases between them. Germline V gene sequence: CDR1 SQVTM, CDR2 ANQGSEA. The CDR3 totals 12 residues. Sequencing was performed with immunoSEQ multiplex PCR; in TCRdb, only in-frame clones are kept and a portion is missing. In the table there are about 190,000 clones, 65% to 80% of which are singletons. The chain links TRBV29-1 to TRBJ1-1; D is ambiguous. Sample: peripheral blood. The clonotype originates from a man aged 50-59 years who had recovered from COVID-19. The CDR3 reads CSARREDTEAFF. CDR3 DNA: TGCAGCGCGCGGCGGGAGGACACTGAAGCTTTCTTT. The complete variable domain, with remaining parts taken from reference TRBV29-1 and TRBJ1-1, reads SAVISQKPSRDICQRGTSLTIQCQVDSQVTMMFWYRQQPGQSLTLIATANQGSEATYESGFVIDKFPISRPNLTFSTLTVSNMSPEDSSIYLCSARREDTEAFFGQGTRLTVV.